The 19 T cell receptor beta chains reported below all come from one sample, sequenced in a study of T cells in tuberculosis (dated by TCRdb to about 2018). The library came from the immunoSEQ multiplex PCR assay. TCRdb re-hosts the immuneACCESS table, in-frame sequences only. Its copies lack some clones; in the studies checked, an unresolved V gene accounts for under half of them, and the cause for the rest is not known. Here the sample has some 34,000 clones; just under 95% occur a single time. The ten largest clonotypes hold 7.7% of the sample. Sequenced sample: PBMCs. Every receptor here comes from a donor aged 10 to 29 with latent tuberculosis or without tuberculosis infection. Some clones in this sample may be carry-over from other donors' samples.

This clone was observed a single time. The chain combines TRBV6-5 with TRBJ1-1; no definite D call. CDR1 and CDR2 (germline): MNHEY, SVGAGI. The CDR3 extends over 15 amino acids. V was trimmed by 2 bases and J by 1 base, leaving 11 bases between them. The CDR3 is CASSYLSKKNTEAFF. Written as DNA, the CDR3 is TGTGCCAGCAGTTACCTTAGTAAGAAGAACACTGAAGCTTTCTTT.

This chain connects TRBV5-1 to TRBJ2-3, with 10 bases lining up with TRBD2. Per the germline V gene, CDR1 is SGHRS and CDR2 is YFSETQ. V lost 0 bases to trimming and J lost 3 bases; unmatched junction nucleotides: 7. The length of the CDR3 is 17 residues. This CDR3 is CASSLDPSGSGTDTQYF. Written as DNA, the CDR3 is TGCGCCAGCAGCTTGGACCCTAGCGGGAGCGGTACAGATACGCAGTATTTT.

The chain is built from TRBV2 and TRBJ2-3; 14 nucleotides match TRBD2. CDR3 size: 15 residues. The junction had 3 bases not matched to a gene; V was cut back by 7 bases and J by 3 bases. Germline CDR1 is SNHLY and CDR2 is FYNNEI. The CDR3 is CASTRLAGGTDTQYF. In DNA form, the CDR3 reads TGTGCCAGCACCCGACTAGCGGGAGGGACAGATACGCAGTATTTT. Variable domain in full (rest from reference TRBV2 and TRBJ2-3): EPEVTQTPSHQVTQMGQEVILRCVPISNHLYFYWYRQILGQKVEFLVSFYNNEISEKSEIFDDQFSVERPDGSNFTLKIRSTKLEDSAMYFCASTRLAGGTDTQYFGPGTRLTVL.

The CDR3 loop is CASSTSRTKSPNEQFF. CDR3 sequence (DNA): TGTGCCAGCAGTACGTCTCGGACTAAAAGTCCCAATGAGCAGTTCTTC. The genes are TRBV2 and TRBJ2-1; perhaps TRBD2 as D (6 bases). V dropped 5 bases and J dropped 6 bases, with 20 bases sitting between them. The CDR3 covers 16 residues. Germline V gene lookup returns CDR1 SNHLY and CDR2 FYNNEI.

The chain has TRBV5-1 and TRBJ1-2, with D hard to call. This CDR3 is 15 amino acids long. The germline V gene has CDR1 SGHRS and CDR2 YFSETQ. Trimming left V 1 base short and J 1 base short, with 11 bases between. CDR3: CASSLSTVSNYGYTF. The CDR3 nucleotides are TGCGCCAGCAGCTTGTCTACAGTGAGTAACTATGGCTACACCTTC.

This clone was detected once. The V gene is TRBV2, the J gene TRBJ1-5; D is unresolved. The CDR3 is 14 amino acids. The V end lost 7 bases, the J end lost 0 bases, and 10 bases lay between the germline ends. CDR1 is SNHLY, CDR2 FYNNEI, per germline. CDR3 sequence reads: CASMKSYSNQPQHF. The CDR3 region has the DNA TGTGCCAGCATGAAGAGTTATAGCAATCAGCCCCAGCATTTT.

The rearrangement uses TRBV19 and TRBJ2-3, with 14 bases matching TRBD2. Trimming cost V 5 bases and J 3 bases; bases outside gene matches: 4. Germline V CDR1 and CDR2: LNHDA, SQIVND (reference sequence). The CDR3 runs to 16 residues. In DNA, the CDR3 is TGTGCCAGTAGTGGACTAGCGGGAGGCTTAACAGATACGCAGTATTTT. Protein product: CASSGLAGGLTDTQYF.

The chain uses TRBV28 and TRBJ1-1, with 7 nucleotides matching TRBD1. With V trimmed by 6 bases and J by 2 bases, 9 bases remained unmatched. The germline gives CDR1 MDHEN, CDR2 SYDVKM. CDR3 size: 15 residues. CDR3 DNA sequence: TGTGCCAGCAGCCCCTTCGGGACAGCTAACACTGAAGCTTTCTTT. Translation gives CASSPFGTANTEAFF.

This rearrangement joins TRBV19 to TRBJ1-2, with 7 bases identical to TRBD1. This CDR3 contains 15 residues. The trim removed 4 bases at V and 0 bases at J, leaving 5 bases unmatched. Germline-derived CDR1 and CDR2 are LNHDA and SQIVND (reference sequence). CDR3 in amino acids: CASSSRDSSNYGYTF. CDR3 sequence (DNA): TGTGCCAGTAGTAGTAGGGACAGTTCTAACTATGGCTACACCTTC.

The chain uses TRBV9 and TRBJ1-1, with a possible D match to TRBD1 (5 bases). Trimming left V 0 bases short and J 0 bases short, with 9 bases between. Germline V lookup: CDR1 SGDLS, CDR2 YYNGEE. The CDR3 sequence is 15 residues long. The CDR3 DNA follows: TGTGCCAGCAGCGTAGTTGGGGCCGTGAACACTGAAGCTTTCTTT. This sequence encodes CASSVVGAVNTEAFF.

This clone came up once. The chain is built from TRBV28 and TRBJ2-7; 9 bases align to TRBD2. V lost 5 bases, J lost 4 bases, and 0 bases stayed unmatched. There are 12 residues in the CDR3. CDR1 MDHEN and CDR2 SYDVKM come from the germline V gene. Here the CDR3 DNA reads TGTGCCAGCAGTAGCGGGGGGTACGAGCAGTACTTC. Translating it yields CASSSGGYEQYF.

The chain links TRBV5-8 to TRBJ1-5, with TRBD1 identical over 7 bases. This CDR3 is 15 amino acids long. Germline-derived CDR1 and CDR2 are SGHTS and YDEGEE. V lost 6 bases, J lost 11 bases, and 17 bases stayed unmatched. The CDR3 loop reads CASKLAGTGEGAQHF. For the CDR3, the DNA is TGTGCCAGCAAGCTGGCGGGCACAGGGGAAGGAGCCCAGCATTTT.

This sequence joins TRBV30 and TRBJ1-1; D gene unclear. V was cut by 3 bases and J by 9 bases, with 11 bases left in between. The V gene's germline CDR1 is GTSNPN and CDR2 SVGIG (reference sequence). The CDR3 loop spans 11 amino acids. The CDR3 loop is CAWSPLAQAFF. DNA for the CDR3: TGTGCCTGGAGCCCCTTGGCCCAAGCTTTCTTT.

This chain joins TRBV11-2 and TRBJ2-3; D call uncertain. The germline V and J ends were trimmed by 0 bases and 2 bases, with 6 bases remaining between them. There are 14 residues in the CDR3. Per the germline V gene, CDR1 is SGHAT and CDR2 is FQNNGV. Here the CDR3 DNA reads TGTGCCAGCAGCTTAGATCCCTCCACAGATACGCAGTATTTT. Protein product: CASSLDPSTDTQYF.

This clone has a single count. The CDR3 is CATTIDGRNYGYTF. CDR3 sequence (DNA): TGCGCCACTACGATAGACGGCAGGAACTATGGCTACACCTTC. This chain connects TRBV5-1 to TRBJ1-2; D remains unclear. CDR3 length: 14 amino acids. Trimming took 9 bases from V and 2 from J, leaving 17 bases between them. Looked up from germline, CDR1 is SGHRS and CDR2 is YFSETQ.

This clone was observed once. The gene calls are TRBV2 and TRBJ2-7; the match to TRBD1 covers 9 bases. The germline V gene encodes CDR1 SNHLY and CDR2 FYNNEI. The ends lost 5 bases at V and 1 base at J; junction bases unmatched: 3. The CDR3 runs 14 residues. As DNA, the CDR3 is TGTGCCAGCAGTAAACAGGGGGCTTCCTACGAGCAGTACTTC. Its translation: CASSKQGASYEQYF.

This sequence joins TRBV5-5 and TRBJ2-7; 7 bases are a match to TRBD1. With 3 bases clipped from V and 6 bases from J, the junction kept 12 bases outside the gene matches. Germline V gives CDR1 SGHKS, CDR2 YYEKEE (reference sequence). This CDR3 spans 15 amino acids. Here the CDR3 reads CASSWATGAYIEQYF. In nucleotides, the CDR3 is TGTGCCAGCAGCTGGGCTACAGGGGCCTACATCGAGCAGTACTTC.

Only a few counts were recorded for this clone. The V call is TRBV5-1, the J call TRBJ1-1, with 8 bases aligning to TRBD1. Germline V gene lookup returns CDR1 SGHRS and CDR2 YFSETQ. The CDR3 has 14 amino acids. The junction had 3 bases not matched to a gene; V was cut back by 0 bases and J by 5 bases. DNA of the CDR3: TGCGCCAGCAGCTTGGGGAACAGGGGGACTGAAGCTTTCTTT. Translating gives CASSLGNRGTEAFF.

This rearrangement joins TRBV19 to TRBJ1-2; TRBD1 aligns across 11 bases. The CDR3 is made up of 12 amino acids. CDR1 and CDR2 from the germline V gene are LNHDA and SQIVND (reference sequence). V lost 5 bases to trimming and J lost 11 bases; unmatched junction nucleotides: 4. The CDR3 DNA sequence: TGTGCCAGTAGTCCGGGACAGGGGGGATACACCTTC. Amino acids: CASSPGQGGYTF.